This TCR beta chain was recorded in a study of blood T cell repertoires in COVID-19. Looking at the study overall: The United States, Italy and Spain provided the acute and convalescent COVID-19 samples. T cells, B-cell-depleted T cells, or PBMCs provided the cDNA or gDNA that served as material.

In the authors' methods: From reference gene primer amplification, estimates of nucleated cell counts were derived. TCRdb's copy holds only in-frame clones and misses some; the assay was immunoSEQ multiplex PCR. V and J calls and clone size are copied from that table; D and trimming were computed from the DNA. This sample has over 250,000 clones, with approximately 86% found just once. The CDR3 spans 13 residues. The V end lost 2 bases, the J end lost 5 bases, and 13 bases lay between the germline ends. CDR1 is GTSNPN, CDR2 SVGIG, per germline (reference sequence). Sequencing used peripheral blood. The TCR sequence derives from a middle-aged man who had recovered from COVID-19. The chain is built from TRBV30 and TRBJ2-7, with TRBD2 as a possible D gene (5 bases). CDR3 in amino acids: CAWSRERVDEQYF. In DNA, the CDR3 is TGTGCCTGGAGTAGGGAGAGGGTCGACGAGCAGTACTTC.